This TCR beta chain was recorded in a study of T cells in Graves' hyperthyroidism and ophthalmopathy (dated by TCRdb to between 2017 and 2020). The study in broad terms: To identify distinguishing TCR V-J signatures, a discovery cohort of 90 to 100 patients was used, comprising approximately 40 with Graves' ophthalmopathy and around 60 with stable Graves' hyperthyroidism. Prospective prediction of ophthalmopathy was tested in an independent validation cohort of approximately 19 hyperthyroidism patients and 17 patients who later progressed to ophthalmopathy. The roughly 100 discovery patients were divided at random into training and test sets in a 7:3 ratio. Thyroid tissue and blood T-cell repertoires from roughly 6 Graves' hyperthyroidism patients were also compared in the study. After sampling, hyperthyroidism patients received methimazole starting at 30 mg daily, and ophthalmopathy patients received high-dose intravenous methylprednisolone. According to the paper, TCR Vbeta CDR3 sequencing was carried out on about 140 peripheral blood samples, which came from over 40 ophthalmopathy, around 75 hyperthyroidism and some 17 progressor patients. Broad study findings and their caveats: A 13 V-J signature model separated ophthalmopathy from stable hyperthyroidism, with approximately 87% sensitivity and 81.08% specificity in cross-validation and 80%/75% in testing. Blood samples also contained most of the expanded thyroid clonotypes (frequency above 0.001), which suggests that blood repertoires may reflect thyroid immune responses. In validation, the model predicted progression to ophthalmopathy a median of approximately 6.3 months before onset, with 70% to 71% sensitivity and 72.22% specificity. No statistical method was used to set the sample size in advance, and investigators knew the group allocation.

The TCR beta CDR3 regions were amplified from RNA transcripts. For the first round of RT-PCR on the TCR CDR3, the HTBI primer set was used together with the Qiagen OneStep RT-PCR kit. Libraries were constructed in a second round of multiplex PCR, after which size selection and purification were performed. The libraries were sequenced on an Illumina HiSeq2000 using paired-end 100 bp reads. The original methods were these. SOAPnuke was used to process the raw data, removing reads that contained adapters or uncalled bases, had a mean Phred below 15, or lacked an exact match to the constant primer or identifier. COPE v1.2.5 was used to merge high-quality paired reads, and clonotypes were defined as unique nucleotide sequences. MiTCR v1.1 was used to align clonotypes to the IMGT TRBV, TRBD and TRBJ reference segments. Analysis was restricted to V-J combinations with a frequency above 0.0001, which covered roughly 99% of repertoires. A TCS score was defined as the ratio of F50 (clonal expansion) to E x V (chaos), with BLOSUM62-based TCRdist applied between CDR3 peptides within each V-J. Welch's t-statistics and random forest reduced 514 V-J features to around 14, which were used in a naive Bayes classifier (R e1071). Thyroid-blood repertoire similarity was quantified with the Morisita-Horn index. TCRdb passed the public sequencing reads through fastp at Q25 and MiXCR, retaining productive beta sequences. Identical CDR3 proteins give one entry, which carries the most common genes and DNA. These V and J calls derive from TCRdb rather than the authors' analysis. Present in this sample are 540,000 or so distinct CDR3 sequences, 46% of which were seen just once. The ten biggest clones cover 15% to 20% of the sample.

The CDR3 sequence holds 13 residues, the cysteine and phenylalanine included. Here the CDR3 DNA is all that survives: 39 bases in frame from base 1. Per the germline V gene, SNHLY is the CDR1 and FYNNEI is the CDR2. Germline trimming amounts to 7 bases on V and 4 bases on J, with 6 as the count of junction bases outside the gene matches. As for this clonotype: The antigen this receptor binds is unknown. Base qualities are not recorded, but no much larger clone differs from it by a single base.

Patients with uncontrolled infections, other autoimmune diseases, pregnancy or lactation were excluded. Diagnoses were based on clinical symptoms, serum thyroxine and TRAb, thyroid ultrasound and orbital computed tomography. Total RNA was extracted with Trizol reagent, and quality was checked on an Agilent 2100 Bioanalyzer. The rearranged segments are TRBV2 and TRBJ2-5; TRBD2 aligns with 7 central bases. This TCR was recovered from an adult woman with Graves' disease, either hyperthyroidism or ophthalmopathy (not recorded which). Source material: peripheral blood or thyroid tissue (not recorded which). Here the CDR3 is given as CASNERGGETQYF. The nucleotides read TGTGCCAGCAACGAGCGGGGAGGAGAGACCCAGTACTTC.